This TCR beta chain was sequenced for a study of blood T cell repertoires in COVID-19. Profiled with immunoSEQ multiplex PCR; TCRdb holds only in-frame clones, not every one. The sample lists 150,000 to 200,000 clones, 83% occurring once. The CDR3 is 15 amino acids. The germline V gene encodes CDR1 LNHDA and CDR2 SQIVND (reference sequence). Trimming cost V 3 bases and J 5 bases; bases outside gene matches: 7. The sequence derives from an elderly woman with acute or convalescent COVID-19. The chain joins TRBV19 to TRBJ2-5; 9 bases line up with TRBD2. Sequenced material: peripheral blood. The CDR3 nucleotides are TGTGCCAGTAGTATGGTTAGCGGGAGAAGGGAGACCCAGTACTTC. It codes for CASSMVSGRRETQYF.